A single sample is the source of the 18 T cell receptor beta chains below, sequenced in a study of T-cell reconstitution after alpha-beta-depleted transplantation in children. A TCRbeta library incorporating unique molecular identifiers was prepared. TCRdb re-derived calls from the PCR reads in MiXCR, one entry per CDR3 protein. The repertoire holds over 200,000 distinct CDR3 sequences, with 8% to 9.5% as singletons. The source was PBMCs from the stem cell graft donor, collected from the stem cell graft. Receptor source: a human donor who donated a stem cell graft to a child with acute lymphoblastic leukemia.

The sample holds many counts of this clonotype. The J gene is TRBJ2-1, the V gene TRBV7-9; possible D gene TRBD1, 6 bases. V gave up 7 bases and J gave up 8 bases, with 18 bases separating them. The V gene's germline CDR1 is SEHNR and CDR2 FQNEAQ (reference sequence). This CDR3 contains 14 residues. The CDR3 reads CASNLNQGTHEQFF. The CDR3 DNA sequence: TGTGCCAGCAATCTAAATCAGGGGACGCATGAGCAGTTCTTC.

This clonotype was counted many times. The junction does not match germline at one end; this may be a read error. V is TRBV29-1 and J is TRBJ2-7; D possibly corresponds to TRBD1 (5 bases). The CDR3 is 11 amino acids. The germline gives CDR1 SQVTM, CDR2 ANQGSEA. The CDR3 reads CSAQEGASQDF. As DNA, the CDR3 is TGCAGCGCCCAGGAAGGGGCTTCACAGGACTTC.

This clonotype turned up a few times. The chain links TRBV6-2 or TRBV6-3 to TRBJ2-7, with D possibly being TRBD1 (6 bases). CDR3 length: 11 amino acids. Per germline, CDR1 MNHEY and CDR2 SVGEGT. The V end was cut by 7 bases, the J end by 9 bases, with 13 bases between. This CDR3 is CASTTGVGQYF. CDR3 bases: TGTGCCAGCACGACAGGTGTGGGGCAGTACTTC.

This clonotype was counted between two and nine times. The chain is built from TRBV7-2 and TRBJ2-3; 8 nucleotides line up with TRBD2. The germline gives CDR1 SGHTA, CDR2 FQGNSA. This CDR3 contains 16 residues. V lost 5 bases to trimming and J lost 3 bases; unmatched junction nucleotides: 10. CDR3 coding DNA: TGTGCCAGCAGCATGAGACGGGGGGGTATGACAGATACGCAGTATTTT. It is translated as CASSMRRGGMTDTQYF.

The V and J genes are TRBV12-3 or TRBV12-4 and TRBJ2-3, with TRBD2 identical over 8 bases. Germline trimming cut 3 bases from V and 3 bases from J; bases unmatched to any gene: 8. The CDR3 has 16 residues. The CDR3 bases are TGTGCCAGCAGTTTGTCGGGGACTAGGCAAACAGATACGCAGTATTTT. It is translated as CASSLSGTRQTDTQYF.

The chain joins TRBV4-1 to TRBJ1-5; a possible D gene is TRBD1 (6 bases). CDR3 length: 17 residues. Trimming pared 1 base from V and 4 bases from J, leaving 17 bases between. Germline assignment: CDR1 MGHRA and CDR2 YSYEKL. The CDR3 reads CASSQVSGAVGNQPQHF. For the CDR3, the DNA is TGCGCCAGCAGCCAAGTTTCGGGGGCCGTAGGGAATCAGCCCCAGCATTTT.

This clonotype has more than one count but fewer than ten. The chain has TRBV5-5 and TRBJ1-5, with D unclear. The CDR3 is made up of 14 amino acids. Germline V gives CDR1 SGHKS, CDR2 YYEKEE (reference sequence). The V end lost 0 bases, the J end lost 2 bases, and 6 bases lay between the germline ends. The CDR3 coding sequence is TGTGCCAGCAGCTTGGTGTCCGGCAATCAGCCCCAGCATTTT. Its protein product is CASSLVSGNQPQHF.

This clonotype was counted many times. The genes are TRBV20-1 and TRBJ1-4, with D uncertain. CDR1 and CDR2 (germline): DFQATT, SNEGSKA (reference sequence). CDR3 size: 15 residues. The V end was cut by 3 bases, the J end by 2 bases, with 13 bases between. In DNA form, the CDR3 reads TGCAGTGCTAGGGAGGCCCGAGCGACTAATGAAAAACTGTTTTTT. Protein: CSAREARATNEKLFF.

This clonotype was seen only a few times. This rearrangement joins TRBV10-2 to TRBJ2-1, with unresolved D. CDR3 length: 16 amino acids. Germline values: CDR1 WSHSY, CDR2 SAAADI. V lost 3 bases and J lost 0, with 12 bases in between. CDR3 nucleotide sequence: TGCGCCAGCAGTGATCTCCGTCAGAGCTCCTACAATGAGCAGTTCTTC. Translating it yields CASSDLRQSSYNEQFF.

This clonotype was seen only a few times. The chain combines TRBV9 with TRBJ1-1; D perhaps matches TRBD1 (5 bases). Germline V gene sequence: CDR1 SGDLS, CDR2 YYNGEE. Trimming removed 1 base at V and 1 base at J, with 11 bases between. The CDR3 has 15 residues. The CDR3 region has the DNA TGTGCCAGCAGCGTAAATCCCGGGGCGAACACTGAAGCTTTCTTT. It yields the protein CASSVNPGANTEAFF.

This clonotype has more than one count but fewer than ten. This rearrangement joins TRBV5-1 to TRBJ1-5; D perhaps matches TRBD1 (5 bases). The ends were cut back, 5 bases at V and 1 base at J, with 13 bases in the middle. The CDR3 has 15 residues. In germline, CDR1 is SGHRS, CDR2 YFSETQ. CDR3 bases: TGCGCCAGCAGACGGGACTCGTCGAGCAATCAGCCCCAGCATTTT. Protein: CASRRDSSSNQPQHF.

In its sample, this clonotype was seen a few times. V and J are TRBV7-9 and TRBJ1-5, with D perhaps matching TRBD1 (6 bases). The germline V gene encodes CDR1 SEHNR and CDR2 FQNEAQ (reference sequence). The CDR3 has 16 residues. Trimming cost V 3 bases and J 2 bases, with 14 bases left between them. The CDR3 is CASSLVGASGNQPQHF. DNA for the CDR3: TGTGCCAGCAGCTTGGTGGGGGCGTCGGGCAATCAGCCCCAGCATTTT.

Concerning this clonotype: This could be a read error, since a much larger clone is one nucleotide away. In this CDR3 the conserved last residue, phenylalanine or tryptophan, is missing, so a read error is likely. The V gene is TRBV12-3 or TRBV12-4, the J gene TRBJ1-1; weak D call: TRBD1 (5 bases). Between the trimmed V and J ends, which lost 6 bases and 3 bases, there was a span of 11 bases. The CDR3 consists of 13 residues. The CDR3 nucleotides are TGTGCCAGCAGCTTCGGACAATACACTGAAGCTTTCTCT. It codes for CASSFGQYTEAFS.

The CDR3: CASSPTGGTSPLHF. DNA of the CDR3: TGTGCCAGCTCACCTACAGGGGGCACTTCACCCCTCCACTTT. The genes are TRBV18 and TRBJ1-6; 9 positions agree with TRBD1. The V gene's germline CDR1 is KGHSH and CDR2 LQKENI. The CDR3 runs 14 residues. J was trimmed by 9 bases and V by 3 bases; bases with no gene match: 3.

The chain carries TRBV5-1 and TRBJ2-2; 10 bases map to TRBD1. CDR1 SGHRS and CDR2 YFSETQ come from the germline V gene. The CDR3 extends over 17 amino acids. V lost 0 bases to trimming and J lost 1 base; unmatched junction nucleotides: 3. CDR3 DNA sequence: TGCGCCAGCAGCTTGGGACAGGGGGCTTGGAACACCGGGGAGCTGTTTTTT. Residues: CASSLGQGAWNTGELFF.

The chain couples TRBV10-3 to TRBJ1-1; weak D call: TRBD1 (6 bases). There are 14 residues in the CDR3. The V end lost 4 bases, the J end lost 6 bases, and 15 bases lay between the germline ends. Germline V gene lookup returns CDR1 ENHRY and CDR2 SYGVKD. This CDR3 reads CAISGDTGYAEAFF. CDR3 DNA sequence: TGTGCCATCAGTGGAGATACAGGGTATGCTGAAGCTTTCTTT.

The sample holds many counts of this clonotype. CDR3 sequence: CASSPLDGNEQFF. Written as DNA, the CDR3 is TGTGCCAGCAGCCCCTTGGACGGCAATGAGCAGTTCTTC. The V gene is TRBV3-1, the J gene TRBJ2-1, with unresolved D. V shed 4 bases and J shed 6 bases, with 10 bases lying between them. Per the germline V gene, CDR1 is LGHDT and CDR2 is YNNKEL (reference sequence). The CDR3 loop spans 13 amino acids.

This clonotype was detected only a few times. The chain uses TRBV27 and TRBJ2-1; either TRBD1 or TRBD2 may fit D (5 bases each). The CDR3 length is 18 residues. The V gene lost 6 bases and the J gene lost 0 bases, with 21 bases spanning the gap. Germline V gene data show CDR1 as MNHEY and CDR2 as SMNVEV (reference sequence). CDR3 sequence (DNA): TGTGCCAGCAGACCCTTTGTGGGGGTTTCTGGCTCCTACAATGAGCAGTTCTTC. Amino acid sequence: CASRPFVGVSGSYNEQFF.